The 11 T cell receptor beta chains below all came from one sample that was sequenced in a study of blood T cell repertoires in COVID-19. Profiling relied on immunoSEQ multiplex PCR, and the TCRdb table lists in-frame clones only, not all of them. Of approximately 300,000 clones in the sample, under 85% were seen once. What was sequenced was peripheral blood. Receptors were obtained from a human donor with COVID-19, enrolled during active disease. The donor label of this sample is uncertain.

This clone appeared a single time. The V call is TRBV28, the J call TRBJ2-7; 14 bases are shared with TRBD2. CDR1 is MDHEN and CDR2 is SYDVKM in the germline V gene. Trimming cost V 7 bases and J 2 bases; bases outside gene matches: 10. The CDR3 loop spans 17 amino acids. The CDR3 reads CASTQEGLAGAAYEQYF. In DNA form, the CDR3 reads TGTGCCAGCACCCAGGAGGGACTAGCGGGAGCTGCCTACGAGCAGTACTTC. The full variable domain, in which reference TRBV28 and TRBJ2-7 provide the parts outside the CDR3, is DVKVTQSSRYLVKRTGEKVFLECVQDMDHENMFWYRQDPGLGLRLIYFSYDVKMKEKGDIPEGYSVSREKKERFSLILESASTNQTSMYLCASTQEGLAGAAYEQYFGPGTRLTVT.

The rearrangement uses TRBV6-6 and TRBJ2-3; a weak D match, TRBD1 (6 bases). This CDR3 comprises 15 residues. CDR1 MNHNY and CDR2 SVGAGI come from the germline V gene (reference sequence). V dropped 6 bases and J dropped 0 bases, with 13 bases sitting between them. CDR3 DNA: TGTGCCAGCAGCCCGCTTGGGGGCAGCACAGATACGCAGTATTTT. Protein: CASSPLGGSTDTQYF.

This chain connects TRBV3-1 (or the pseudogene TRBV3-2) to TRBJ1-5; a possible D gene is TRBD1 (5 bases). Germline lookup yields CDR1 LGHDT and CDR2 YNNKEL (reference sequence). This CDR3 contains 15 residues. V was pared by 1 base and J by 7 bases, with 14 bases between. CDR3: CASSQARGEGQPQHF. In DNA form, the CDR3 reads TGTGCCAGCAGCCAAGCACGAGGGGAGGGACAGCCCCAGCATTTT.

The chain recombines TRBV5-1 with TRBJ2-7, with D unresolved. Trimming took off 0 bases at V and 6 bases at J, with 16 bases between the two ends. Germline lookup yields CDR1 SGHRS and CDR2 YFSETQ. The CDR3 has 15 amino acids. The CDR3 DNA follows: TGCGCCAGCAGCTTGGCAGGCCAGGTCGCCACCGAGCAGTACTTC. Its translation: CASSLAGQVATEQYF.

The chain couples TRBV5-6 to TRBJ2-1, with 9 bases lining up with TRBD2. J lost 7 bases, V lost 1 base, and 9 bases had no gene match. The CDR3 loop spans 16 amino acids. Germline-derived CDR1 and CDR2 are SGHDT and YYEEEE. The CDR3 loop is CASSLPTSGWGNEQFF. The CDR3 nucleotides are TGTGCCAGCAGCTTGCCGACTAGCGGCTGGGGTAATGAGCAGTTCTTC.

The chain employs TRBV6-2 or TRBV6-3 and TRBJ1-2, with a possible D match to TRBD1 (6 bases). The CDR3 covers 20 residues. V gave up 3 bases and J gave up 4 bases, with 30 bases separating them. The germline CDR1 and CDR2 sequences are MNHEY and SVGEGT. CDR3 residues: CASSYLPLAPTAQGSYGYTF. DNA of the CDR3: TGTGCCAGCAGTTATCTCCCGCTCGCCCCGACAGCGCAGGGGAGCTATGGCTACACCTTC.

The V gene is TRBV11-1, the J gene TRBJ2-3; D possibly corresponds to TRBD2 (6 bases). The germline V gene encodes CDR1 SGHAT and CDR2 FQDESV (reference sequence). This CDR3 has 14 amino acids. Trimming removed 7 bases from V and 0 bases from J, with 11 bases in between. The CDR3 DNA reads TGTGCCAGCAAAGGAGGGCCAAGCACAGATACGCAGTATTTT. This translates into CASKGGPSTDTQYF.

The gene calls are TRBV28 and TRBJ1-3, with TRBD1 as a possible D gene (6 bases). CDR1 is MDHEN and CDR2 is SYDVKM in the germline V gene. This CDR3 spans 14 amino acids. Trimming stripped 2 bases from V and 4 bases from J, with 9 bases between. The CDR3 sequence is CASSLRTAGNTIYF. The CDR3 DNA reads TGTGCCAGCAGTTTACGGACAGCGGGAAACACCATATATTTT.

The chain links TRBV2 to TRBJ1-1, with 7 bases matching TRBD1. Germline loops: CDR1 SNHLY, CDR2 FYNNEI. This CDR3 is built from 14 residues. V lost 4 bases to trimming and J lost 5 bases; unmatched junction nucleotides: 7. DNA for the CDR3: TGTGCCAGCAGTGCCGGGACAGCGAATACTGAAGCTTTCTTT. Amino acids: CASSAGTANTEAFF.

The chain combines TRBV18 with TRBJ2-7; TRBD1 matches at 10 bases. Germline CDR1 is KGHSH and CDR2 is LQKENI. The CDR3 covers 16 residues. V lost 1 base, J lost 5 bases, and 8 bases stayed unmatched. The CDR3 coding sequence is TGTGCCAGCTCACCACAACCGGGACAGGGGAGGAACGAGCAGTACTTC. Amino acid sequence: CASSPQPGQGRNEQYF. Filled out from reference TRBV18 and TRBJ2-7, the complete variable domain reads NAGVMQNPRHLVRRRGQEARLRCSPMKGHSHVYWYRQLPEEGLKFMVYLQKENIIDESGMPKERFSAEFPKEGPSILRIQQVVRGDSAAYFCASSPQPGQGRNEQYFGPGTRLTVT.

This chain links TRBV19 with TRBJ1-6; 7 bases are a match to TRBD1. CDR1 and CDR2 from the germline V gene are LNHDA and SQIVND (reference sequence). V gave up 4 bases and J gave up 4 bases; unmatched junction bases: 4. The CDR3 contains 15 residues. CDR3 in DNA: TGTGCCAGTAGTACCGTGACAGGGTATAATTCACCCCTCCACTTT. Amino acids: CASSTVTGYNSPLHF.